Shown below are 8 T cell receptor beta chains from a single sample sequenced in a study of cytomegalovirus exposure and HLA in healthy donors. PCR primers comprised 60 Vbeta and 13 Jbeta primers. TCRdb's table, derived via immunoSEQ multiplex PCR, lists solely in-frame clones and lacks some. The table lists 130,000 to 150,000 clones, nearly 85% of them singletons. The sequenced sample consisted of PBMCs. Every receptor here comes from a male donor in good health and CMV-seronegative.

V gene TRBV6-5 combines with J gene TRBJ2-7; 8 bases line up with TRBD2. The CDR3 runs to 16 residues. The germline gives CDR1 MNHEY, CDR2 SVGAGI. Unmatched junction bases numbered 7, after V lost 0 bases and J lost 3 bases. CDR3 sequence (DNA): TGTGCCAGCAGTTACTCGATCGGCGGGGGGCTCTACGAGCAGTACTTC. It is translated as CASSYSIGGGLYEQYF.

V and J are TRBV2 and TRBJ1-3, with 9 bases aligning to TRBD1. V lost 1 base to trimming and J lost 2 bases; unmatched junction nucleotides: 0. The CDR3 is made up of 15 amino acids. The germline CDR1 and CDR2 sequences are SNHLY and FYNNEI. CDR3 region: CASSEDRGPGNTIYF. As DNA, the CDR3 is TGTGCCAGCAGTGAAGACAGGGGGCCTGGAAACACCATATATTTT. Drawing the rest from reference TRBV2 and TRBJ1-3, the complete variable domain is EPEVTQTPSHQVTQMGQEVILRCVPISNHLYFYWYRQILGQKVEFLVSFYNNEISEKSEIFDDQFSVERPDGSNFTLKIRSTKLEDSAMYFCASSEDRGPGNTIYFGEGSWLTVV.

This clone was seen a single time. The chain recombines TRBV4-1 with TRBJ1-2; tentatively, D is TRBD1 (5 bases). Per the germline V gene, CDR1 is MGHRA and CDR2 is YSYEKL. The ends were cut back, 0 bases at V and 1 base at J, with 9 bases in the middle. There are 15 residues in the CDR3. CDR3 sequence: CASSQDRGVNYGYTF. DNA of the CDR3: TGCGCCAGCAGCCAAGATCGGGGGGTTAACTATGGCTACACCTTC.

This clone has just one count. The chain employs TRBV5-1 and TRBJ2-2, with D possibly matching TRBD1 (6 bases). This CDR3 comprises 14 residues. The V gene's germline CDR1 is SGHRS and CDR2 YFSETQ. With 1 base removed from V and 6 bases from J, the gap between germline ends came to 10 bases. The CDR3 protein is CASSLSRGAGELFF. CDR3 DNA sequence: TGCGCCAGCAGCTTGTCCAGGGGAGCCGGGGAGCTGTTTTTT.

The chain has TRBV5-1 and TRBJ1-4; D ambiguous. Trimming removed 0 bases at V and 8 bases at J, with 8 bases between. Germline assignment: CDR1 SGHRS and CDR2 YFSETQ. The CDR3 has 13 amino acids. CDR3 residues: CASSLEEREKLFF. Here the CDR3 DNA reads TGCGCCAGCAGCTTGGAGGAGCGCGAAAAACTGTTTTTT.

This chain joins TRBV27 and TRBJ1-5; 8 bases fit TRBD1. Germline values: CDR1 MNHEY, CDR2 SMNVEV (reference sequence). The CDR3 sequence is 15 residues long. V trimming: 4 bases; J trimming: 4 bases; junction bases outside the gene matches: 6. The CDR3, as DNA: TGTGCCAGCAGTTCGCGTACAGGGGGTAATCAGCCCCAGCATTTT. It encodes CASSSRTGGNQPQHF.

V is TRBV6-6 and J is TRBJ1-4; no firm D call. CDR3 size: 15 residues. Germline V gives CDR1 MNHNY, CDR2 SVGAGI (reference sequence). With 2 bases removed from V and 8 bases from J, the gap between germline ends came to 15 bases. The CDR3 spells CASSYGGEIGEKLFF. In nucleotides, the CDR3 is TGTGCCAGCAGTTACGGAGGCGAGATAGGGGAAAAACTGTTTTTT.

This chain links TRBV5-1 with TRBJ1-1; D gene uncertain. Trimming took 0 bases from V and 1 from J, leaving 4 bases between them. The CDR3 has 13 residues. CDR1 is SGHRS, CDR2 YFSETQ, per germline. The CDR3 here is CASSLDKNTEAFF. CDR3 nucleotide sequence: TGCGCCAGCAGCTTGGACAAGAACACTGAAGCTTTCTTT.